The rows below give T cell receptor beta chains drawn from one sample of a study of T cell responses to AZD1222 COVID-19 vaccine. TCRdb keeps only in-frame clones here, not all; method: immunoSEQ multiplex PCR. The table has tens of thousands of clones, roughly nine tenths seen once; the top ten hold roughly 4.7%. The sequencing used peripheral blood, collected 28 days after the second AZD1222 dose. These receptors were collected from an adult who received the AZD1222 COVID-19 vaccine. Both conserved end residues are part of each CDR3. Each record gives: J gene, V gene, D gene, clone size, CDR3 protein, CDR3 DNA. The D gene is left open where the match is weak. Expanded clones are given a class, and other clones once, few, many or no size at all.

TRBJ1-1	TRBV30	-	-	CAWSLAAHTEAFF	TGTGCCTGGAGTCTGGCCGCTCACACTGAAGCTTTCTTT
TRBJ1-5	TRBV18	-	once	CASSPVRTDYQPQHF	TGTGCCAGCTCACCAGTGAGAACAGATTATCAGCCCCAGCATTTT
TRBJ1-1	TRBV19	-	-	CASSFSGNTEAFF	TGTGCCAGTAGCTTTTCTGGGAATACTGAAGCTTTCTTT
TRBJ1-3	TRBV27	-	few	CASRRQEGSGNTIYF	TGTGCCAGCCGCCGACAGGAGGGATCTGGAAACACCATATATTTT
TRBJ2-3	TRBV3-1/TRBV3-2	TRBD2	-	CASSQGSGRGTDTQYF	TGTGCCAGCAGCCAAGGTAGCGGGAGAGGGACAGATACGCAGTATTTT
TRBJ2-7	TRBV28	TRBD1	-	CASSPPTGGPYEQYF	TGTGCCAGCAGTCCACCAACAGGGGGCCCCTACGAGCAGTACTTC
TRBJ2-3	TRBV6-1	-	-	CASSEVHSDPDTQYF	TGTGCCAGCAGTGAGGTCCATTCGGATCCAGATACGCAGTATTTT
TRBJ1-4	TRBV6-5	-	once	CASTRDLNEKLFF	TGTGCCAGCACTAGGGATTTAAATGAAAAACTGTTTTTT
TRBJ2-1	TRBV21-1	-	-	CASSKRGLAGGSGRNEQFF	TGTGCCAGCAGCAAAAGGGGACTAGCGGGAGGGTCGGGCCGTAATGAGCAGTTCTTC
TRBJ2-1	TRBV7-9	-	-	CASSLSAPTNEQFF	TGTGCCAGCAGCTTATCAGCGCCCACCAATGAGCAGTTCTTC
TRBJ2-7	TRBV2	TRBD1	-	CASRPTGTGGFEQYF	TGTGCCAGCAGACCCACCGGGACAGGGGGCTTCGAGCAGTACTTC
TRBJ2-4	TRBV6-1	TRBD2	-	CASSEAREVIAKNIQYF	TGTGCCAGCAGTGAAGCGCGGGAGGTTATAGCCAAAAACATTCAGTACTTC
TRBJ1-2	TRBV4-3	-	-	CASSHLTRSGTHYGYTF	TGCGCCAGCAGCCACCTGACAAGATCCGGGACACATTATGGCTACACCTTC
TRBJ1-3	TRBV28	-	-	CASSLSGAGIAMHF	TGTGCCAGCAGTTTATCCGGGGCAGGGATTGCCATGCATTTT
TRBJ2-3	TRBV5-4	TRBD2	-	CASSRTSGGVSTDTQYF	TGTGCCAGCAGCCGGACTAGCGGAGGGGTTAGCACAGATACGCAGTATTTT
TRBJ2-1	TRBV2	-	-	CASRPGPAIDEQFF	TGTGCCAGCAGACCGGGACCAGCTATAGATGAGCAGTTCTTC
TRBJ2-3	TRBV7-6	-	-	CASSWITGTSPHTQYF	TGTGCCAGCAGCTGGATCACCGGGACCTCGCCGCATACGCAGTATTTT
TRBJ2-5	TRBV7-6	TRBD1	few	CASSHPTGGQETQYF	TGTGCCAGCAGCCACCCGACAGGGGGCCAAGAGACCCAGTACTTC
TRBJ1-6	TRBV13	TRBD1	-	CASSIATGGVNSPLHF	TGTGCCAGCAGCATTGCGACAGGGGGCGTTAATTCACCCCTCCACTTT
TRBJ1-2	TRBV7-8	TRBD1	-	CASSLRAGQPYGYTF	TGTGCCAGCAGCTTGAGGGCGGGACAGCCCTATGGCTACACCTTC
TRBJ1-4	TRBV12-5	-	few	CASGLVLGYKAGADEKLFF	TGTGCTAGTGGTTTGGTACTAGGTTATAAGGCAGGGGCAGATGAAAAACTGTTTTTT
TRBJ1-1	TRBV4-1	-	once	CASSAGGSTEAFF	TGCGCCAGCAGCGCCGGGGGGTCCACTGAAGCTTTCTTT
TRBJ1-4	TRBV28	-	once	CASMRPRKEKLFF	TGTGCCAGCATGCGTCCGAGAAAGGAAAAACTGTTTTTT
TRBJ1-1	TRBV7-9	-	-	CASSLEVTEAFF	TGTGCCAGCAGCTTGGAAGTAACTGAAGCTTTCTTT
TRBJ2-7	TRBV10-3	TRBD2	-	CAIRGGPYEQYF	TGTGCCATCAGGGGAGGGCCCTACGAGCAGTACTTC
TRBJ2-7	TRBV6-5	-	once	CASSYSLATYEQYF	TGTGCCAGCAGTTACTCGCTAGCTACGTACGAGCAGTACTTC
TRBJ2-6	TRBV19	TRBD1	-	CASRRDSQASGANVLTF	TGTGCCAGTAGGAGGGACAGCCAGGCGTCTGGGGCCAACGTCCTGACTTTC
TRBJ1-1	TRBV12-3/TRBV12-4	TRBD1	-	CASSQDRVRAFF	TGTGCCAGCAGTCAGGACAGGGTTCGTGCTTTCTTT
TRBJ2-5	TRBV12-3/TRBV12-4	TRBD1	-	CATRTGQETQYF	TGTGCCACCCGGACAGGGCAAGAGACCCAGTACTTC
TRBJ1-5	TRBV6-2/TRBV6-3	-	-	CASSYYGARQPQHF	TGTGCCAGCAGTTACTACGGGGCCCGTCAGCCCCAGCATTTT
TRBJ2-2	TRBV30	TRBD2	-	CAWMRAGNAGELFF	TGTGCCTGGATGAGAGCGGGAAACGCCGGGGAGCTGTTTTTT
TRBJ2-3	TRBV10-3	-	-	CAISQGGGRGYGKDTQYF	TGTGCCATCAGTCAGGGGGGCGGGAGAGGTTATGGTAAAGATACGCAGTATTTT
TRBJ1-3	TRBV28	-	once	CASSLSGVSGNTIYF	TGTGCCAGCAGTTTATCAGGTGTCTCTGGAAACACCATATATTTT
TRBJ2-6	TRBV5-6	-	-	CASSLTEFSGANVLTF	TGTGCCAGCAGCTTGACGGAATTCTCTGGGGCCAACGTCCTGACTTTC
TRBJ1-1	TRBV9	-	-	CASSVVSSMNTEAFF	TGTGCCAGCAGCGTAGTCTCCAGCATGAACACTGAAGCTTTCTTT
TRBJ1-1	TRBV15	-	-	CATKQGWGTEAFF	TGTGCCACCAAACAGGGTTGGGGCACTGAAGCTTTCTTT
TRBJ1-5	TRBV5-6	-	-	CASSLTGYGNQPQHF	TGTGCCAGCAGCTTGACAGGGTATGGCAATCAGCCCCAGCATTTT
TRBJ1-1	TRBV6-5	-	-	CAAAAGRRNTEAFF	TGTGCCGCTGCGGCAGGGCGGAGGAACACTGAAGCTTTCTTT
TRBJ2-1	TRBV7-6	-	-	CASSLEAAQDNEQFF	TGTGCCAGCAGTTTAGAGGCGGCACAAGACAATGAGCAGTTCTTC
TRBJ2-1	TRBV7-9	-	-	CASSLSPDRSEQFF	TGTGCCAGCAGCCTGTCCCCTGATCGGTCCGAGCAGTTCTTC
TRBJ2-2	TRBV29-1	TRBD1	-	CSAGQGDTGELFF	TGCAGCGCGGGACAGGGGGACACCGGGGAGCTGTTTTTT
TRBJ2-3	TRBV13	TRBD2	-	CASSLWGAGAPSDTQYF	TGTGCCAGCAGCCTATGGGGAGCGGGAGCGCCCTCAGATACGCAGTATTTT
TRBJ2-7	TRBV30	-	-	CAWSDSRQYF	TGTGCCTGGAGTGACTCCCGGCAGTACTTC
TRBJ1-2	TRBV6-2/TRBV6-3	-	-	CASSYTGNYGYTF	TGTGCCAGCAGTTACACCGGGAACTATGGCTACACCTTC
TRBJ2-7	TRBV11-2	-	few	CASSLAGEQYF	TGTGCCAGCAGCTTAGCAGGCGAGCAGTACTTC
TRBJ1-2	TRBV5-6	-	-	CASSTIRGNYGYTF	TGTGCCAGCAGCACCATCAGGGGCAACTATGGCTACACCTTC
TRBJ2-2	TRBV19	TRBD2	-	CASRRSLLAGGTGELFF	TGTGCCAGTAGAAGATCTCTTCTAGCGGGAGGTACCGGGGAGCTGTTTTTT
TRBJ2-1	TRBV19	TRBD1	-	CASSFAGTGTYNEQFF	TGTGCCAGTAGCTTCGCCGGGACAGGGACCTACAATGAGCAGTTCTTC
TRBJ2-1	TRBV9	TRBD2	-	CASSVDPSGYINEQFF	TGTGCCAGCAGCGTAGACCCTAGCGGATACATCAATGAGCAGTTCTTC
TRBJ2-7	TRBV28	TRBD2	once	CASSSPGLAAFFPIYEQYF	TGTGCCAGCAGTTCTCCGGGTCTAGCGGCTTTTTTTCCAATCTACGAGCAGTACTTC
TRBJ2-1	TRBV15	-	-	CATSPPGNDLYNEQFF	TGTGCCACCAGCCCCCCCGGAAATGATCTCTACAATGAGCAGTTCTTC
TRBJ1-1	TRBV21-1	-	-	CASSLQRTDEAFF	TGTGCCAGCAGCTTACAAAGGACAGATGAAGCTTTCTTT
TRBJ2-7	TRBV7-9	TRBD2	-	CASISSGAYEQYF	TGTGCCAGCATTTCTAGCGGAGCCTACGAGCAGTACTTC
TRBJ1-1	TRBV11-3	-	-	CASSLDTNTEAFF	TGTGCCAGCAGCTTAGATACGAACACTGAAGCTTTCTTT